In its sample, the clone carrying this T cell receptor beta chain was seen a few times. The entry originates in a study of blood T cells in healthy people across ages. V dropped 0 bases and J dropped 5 bases, with 12 bases sitting between them. The CDR3 runs 15 residues. Germline V CDR1 and CDR2: LGHNA, YSLEER. Using a J-beta primer mix together with a sample-barcoded 5' primer, a second PCR was run for roughly 6 to 12 cycles. TCRdb re-called the 5' RACE reads with MiXCR, one entry per CDR3 protein. The sample lists 1.5 million to 1.9 million distinct CDR3 sequences, about 42% occurring once. The receptor comes from a woman under 30 in good health. V is TRBV4-3 and J is TRBJ2-3, with TRBD2 as a possible D gene (5 bases). Sequencing used blood. CDR3 nucleotides: TGCGCCAGCAGCCAAGATCCCAGCAGCGGAGATACGCAGTATTTT. As protein: CASSQDPSSGDTQYF.